These T cell receptor beta chains were read from a single sample in a study of vaccination effects on CD4 cells after COVID-19. These TCRs are of unknown antigen specificity. Generated by immunoSEQ multiplex PCR, the TCRdb table keeps only in-frame clones and is missing some. The table shows around 45,000 clones, with around 78% occurring only once. The sample consisted of CD4+ T cells from PBMCs cultured with SARS-CoV-2 spike peptides, taken before COVID-19 vaccination. Every receptor here comes from a human donor who received a COVID-19 vaccine. The conserved cysteine and the conserved F or W are not part of the CDR3 here.

v_call: TRBV9; cdr3_aa: ASSVSGPQETQY
v_call: TRBV27; cdr3_aa: ASSWQGASNYGYT
v_call: TRBV6-2/TRBV6-3; cdr3_aa: ASSPGQGAFTEAF
v_call: TRBV24-1; cdr3_aa: ATSDIAGVNTGELF
v_call: TRBV19; cdr3_aa: ASNTEGASYNEQF
v_call: TRBV5-6; cdr3_aa: ASSFYDSKGEKLF
v_call: TRBV12-2; cdr3_aa: ASRGKDTQY
v_call: TRBV27; cdr3_aa: ASGKTGQGGETQY
v_call: TRBV6-2/TRBV6-3; cdr3_aa: ASSYSIDRGGGANVLT
v_call: TRBV9; cdr3_aa: ASSPLQDRGFNEQF
v_call: TRBV7-3; cdr3_aa: ASSSFGPGETQY
v_call: TRBV11-2; cdr3_aa: ASSPDQGRNTEAF
v_call: TRBV6-5; cdr3_aa: ASSLDRNSGNTIY
v_call: TRBV7-9; cdr3_aa: ASTSSSSTDTQY
v_call: TRBV29-1; cdr3_aa: SVEDPILQGLKGTQY
v_call: TRBV2; cdr3_aa: ASSVTAGGPDTQY
v_call: TRBV6-1; cdr3_aa: ASREGVTGGELF
v_call: TRBV6-4; cdr3_aa: ASTRTLTGSSGNTIY
v_call: TRBV24-1; cdr3_aa: ATSDSRAGIYNEQF
v_call: TRBV11-2; cdr3_aa: ASSLMIPEKRDYGYT